The 5 T cell receptor beta chains reported below all come from one sample, sequenced in a study of shared clonotypes between healthy human individuals. Repertoires were generated with immunoSEQ multiplex PCR, while TCRdb's copy carries only in-frame clones and drops some. The sample lists about 660,000 clones, around 72% occurring once. Sequencing used memory CD4+ T cells sorted from blood. Subset of the sample: CD45RA-negative fraction. All receptors derive from a woman aged 25 to 39 in good health.

This chain joins TRBV4-1 and TRBJ2-3; 11 bases align to TRBD2. Germline V gene data show CDR1 as MGHRA and CDR2 as YSYEKL. The J segment lost 1 base and the V segment lost 3 bases, leaving 3 bases of the junction unmatched. This CDR3 is 16 amino acids long. The CDR3 reads CASSHTTSGGTDTQYF. CDR3 coding DNA: TGCGCCAGCAGCCACACGACTAGCGGGGGCACAGATACGCAGTATTTT.

CDR3 protein: CASTPTGSYQPQHF. CDR3 in DNA: TGTGCCAGCACCCCTACAGGGTCCTATCAGCCCCAGCATTTT. V usage is TRBV28 and J usage is TRBJ1-5; maybe TRBD1 (6 bases). CDR1 is MDHEN, CDR2 SYDVKM, per germline. Trimming took 7 bases from V and 5 from J, leaving 15 bases between them. The CDR3 totals 14 residues.

This sequence joins TRBV7-7 and TRBJ2-5, with 7 bases aligning to TRBD1. The CDR3 loop spans 14 amino acids. The V gene end was trimmed by 3 bases and the J gene end by 4 bases; junction bases not matched to a gene: 5. The germline gives CDR1 SSHAT, CDR2 FNYEAQ (reference sequence). The CDR3 DNA is TGTGCCAGCAGCTTTGACAGGGTATCAGAGACCCAGTACTTC. It encodes CASSFDRVSETQYF.

This chain joins TRBV10-1 and TRBJ2-2, with a possible D match to TRBD1 (5 bases). CDR3 length: 14 residues. Trimming removed 0 bases from V and 6 bases from J, with 8 bases in between. Germline V CDR1 and CDR2: WNHNN, SYGVQD (reference sequence). CDR3 loop: CASSESQGAGELFF. CDR3 DNA: TGCGCCAGCAGTGAGTCCCAGGGCGCCGGGGAGCTGTTTTTT.

The CDR3 DNA is TGTGCCAGCAGTCCGCTGTTGGGCAATGAAAAACTGTTTTTT. Its translation: CASSPLLGNEKLFF. The chain couples TRBV27 to TRBJ1-4; D unresolved. Trimming pared 5 bases from V and 5 bases from J, leaving 12 bases between. This CDR3 has 14 residues. Germline CDR1 and CDR2: MNHEY and SMNVEV (reference sequence).